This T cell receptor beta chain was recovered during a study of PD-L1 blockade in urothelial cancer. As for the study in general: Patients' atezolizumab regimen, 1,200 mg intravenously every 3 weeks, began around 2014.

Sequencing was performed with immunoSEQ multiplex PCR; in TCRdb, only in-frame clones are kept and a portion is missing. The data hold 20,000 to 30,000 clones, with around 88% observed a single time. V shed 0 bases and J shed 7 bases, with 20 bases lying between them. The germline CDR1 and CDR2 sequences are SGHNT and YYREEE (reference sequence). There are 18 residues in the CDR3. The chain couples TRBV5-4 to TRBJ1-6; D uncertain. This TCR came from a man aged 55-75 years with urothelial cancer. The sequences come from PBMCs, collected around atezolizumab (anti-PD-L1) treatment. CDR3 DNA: TGTGCCAGCAGCTTGGGAGCGAGGGTTGAGCCCGCCAATTCACCCCTCCACTTT. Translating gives CASSLGARVEPANSPLHF.